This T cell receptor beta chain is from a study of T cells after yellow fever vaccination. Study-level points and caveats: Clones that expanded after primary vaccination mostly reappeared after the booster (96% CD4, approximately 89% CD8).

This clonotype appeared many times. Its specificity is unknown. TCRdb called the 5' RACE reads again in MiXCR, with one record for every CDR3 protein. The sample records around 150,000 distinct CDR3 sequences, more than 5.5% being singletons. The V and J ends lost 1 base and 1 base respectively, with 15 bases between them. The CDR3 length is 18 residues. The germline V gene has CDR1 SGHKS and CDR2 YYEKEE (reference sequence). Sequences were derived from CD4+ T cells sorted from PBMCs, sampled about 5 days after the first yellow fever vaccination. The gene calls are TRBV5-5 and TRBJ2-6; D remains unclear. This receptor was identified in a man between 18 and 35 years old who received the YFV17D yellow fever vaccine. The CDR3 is CASSLLRSGASGANVLTF. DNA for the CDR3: TGTGCCAGCAGCTTGCTCCGGTCCGGCGCTTCTGGGGCCAACGTCCTGACTTTC.